This T cell receptor (beta chain) was sequenced in a study of control samples from healthy donors and cancer patients. Using immunoSEQ multiplex PCR, the repertoire was profiled, and TCRdb retains in-frame clones only, with some absent. The sample lists approximately 50,000 clones; about 87% were seen once. CDR1 is SGHNT and CDR2 is YENEEA in the germline V gene. Trimming at V came to 5 bases and at J to 2 bases, leaving 3 bases not matched to a gene. This CDR3 comprises 14 residues. This clone occurred a few times. This TCR was sampled from a woman aged 55 to 70 with lung cancer. The rearrangement joins TRBV11-3 to TRBJ2-7, with 10 bases that match TRBD1. Sequencing used PBMCs. The CDR3 nucleotides are TGTGCCAGCAGCCCGGGACAGGGGCCCTACGAGCAGTACTTC. Amino acid sequence: CASSPGQGPYEQYF.